These T cell receptor beta chains were read from a single sample in a study of tumor and adjacent non-tumor tissue in lung cancer. MiXCR, run by TCRdb on the multiplex PCR reads, gives a single entry per CDR3 protein. The sample records approximately 71,000 distinct CDR3 sequences, roughly 56% being singletons. The sequenced sample was lung tumor tissue. The receptors stem from a man aged 50-60 years with non-small cell lung cancer. The CDR3 runs from the conserved cysteine through the conserved F or W. A D gene is named only where the DNA matches it firmly. The size of a clone is reported for some rows only, either as once, few or many, or as a class for expanded clones.

j_call d_call v_call clone_size cdr3_nt cdr3_aa
TRBJ2-1 TRBD1 TRBV6-5 once TGTGCCAGCAGTAACACGACAGGGGAGGACAATGAGCCGTTCTTC CASSNTTGEDNEPFF
TRBJ1-3 TRBD1 TRBV11-2 NA TGTGCTAGCGGCGACAGGGTGACTACCGCTGGAAACACCATATATTTT CASGDRVTTAGNTIYF
TRBJ1-1 TRBD1 TRBV10-3 NA TGTGCCATCAGTGTGTGGGACAGGGGCCCCATTGAAGCTTTCTTT CAISVWDRGPIEAFF
TRBJ2-5 NA TRBV11-2 medium-sized TGTGCCAGCAGCCCAAAGACAGGTCAAGAGACCCAGTACTTC CASSPKTGQETQYF
TRBJ2-1 NA TRBV5-1 NA TGCGCCAGCAGCTTGGTAGTGGGGAACGATGAGCAGTTCTTC CASSLVVGNDEQFF
TRBJ2-7 NA TRBV12-3/TRBV12-4 NA TGTACCATTAGCCCTACGCTTGGGCTCGAGCAGTACTTC CTISPTLGLEQYF
TRBJ2-3 NA TRBV10-2 many TGCGCCAGCAGCCCTACGGGGTTGGGGGAGGATACGCAGTATTTT CASSPTGLGEDTQYF
TRBJ2-4 TRBD2 TRBV4-1 NA TGCGCCAACAGTCATAACGAAGCGGGAGTCTCCAAAAACATTCAGTACTTC CANSHNEAGVSKNIQYF
TRBJ2-1 NA TRBV20-1 NA TGCAGTGCGGAACAGGGTCATGGCTCCTACGATGAGCAGTTCTTT CSAEQGHGSYDEQFF
TRBJ2-3 TRBD2 TRBV28 NA TGTGCCAGCAAGAGCGGGGTTAGCACAGATGCGCAGTATTTT CASKSGVSTDAQYF
TRBJ2-1 NA TRBV5-1 few TGCGCCAGCAGTCTAATAACGAACTCCTACAATGAGCAGTTCTTC CASSLITNSYNEQFF
TRBJ2-3 TRBD1 TRBV30 NA TGTGCCTGGAGTGTTGGTCAGGGGGTTTTAGATACGCAGTATTTT CAWSVGQGVLDTQYF
TRBJ2-1 NA TRBV7-9 few TGTGCCAGCAGCCTTTGGGGCGAGAACAATGAGCAGTTCTTC CASSLWGENNEQFF
TRBJ2-7 TRBD1 TRBV29-1 NA TGCAGCGTTGAAGGTTACCGACAGGGACCCTACGAGCAGTACTTC CSVEGYRQGPYEQYF
TRBJ2-2 NA TRBV11-3 NA TGTGCTAGCAGCTTAGTGGCAACTCAACACCGGGGAGCTGTTTTT CASSLVATQHRGAVF
TRBJ2-1 TRBD2 TRBV4-1 once TGCGCCAGCAGCCAAGATGCCTCCGGCGGGAGGGCCCGCAATGATCAGCTCTTC CASSQDASGGRARNDQLF
TRBJ2-7 NA TRBV29-1 NA TGCAGCGTTGAAGGTCAAGGCAACGAGCAGTACTTC CSVEGQGNEQYF
TRBJ2-5 TRBD1 TRBV20-1 NA TGCAGTACTTCGACAGGGAAAGAGACCCAGTACTTC CSTSTGKETQYF
TRBJ2-2 NA TRBV14 many TGTGCCAGCAGCTCACCCGGGGGCACCGGGGAGCTGTTTTTT CASSSPGGTGELFF
TRBJ2-1 NA TRBV30 NA TGTGCCTGGAGTTGGATAGGCTCCTACAATGAGCGGTTCTTC CAWSWIGSYNERFF
TRBJ2-5 NA TRBV28 few TGTGCCAGCAGTTTCGGGGGAACCGTACAAGAGACCCAGTACTTC CASSFGGTVQETQYF
TRBJ1-2 NA TRBV30 few TGTGCCTGGAGTGGGACCCGGGACCGCTATGGCTACACCTTC CAWSGTRDRYGYTF
TRBJ1-1 NA TRBV6-5 few TGTGCCAGCAGCTACGAGGGGACAAACACTGAAGCTTTCTTT CASSYEGTNTEAFF
TRBJ2-2 NA TRBV5-1 NA TGCGCCAGCAGCGGCCGGACCGATAACACCGGGGAGCTGTTTTTC CASSGRTDNTGELFF
TRBJ2-5 TRBD2 TRBV5-1 many TGCGCCAGCAGCTTGGACGCGGGAGGAGAGACCCAGTACTTC CASSLDAGGETQYF
TRBJ2-3 NA TRBV30 once TGTGCATGGAACCAAGTGGCCCCAGATACGCAGTATTTT CAWNQVAPDTQYF
TRBJ2-2 NA TRBV29-1 NA TGCAGCGTCTCCGGGACCCGCAACGTGGAGCTGTTTTTT CSVSGTRNVELFF
TRBJ1-6 TRBD1 TRBV7-9 NA TGTGCCAGCACCTCCGGGACAGGAAATTCACCCCTCCACTTT CASTSGTGNSPLHF
TRBJ2-3 NA TRBV29-1 NA TGCAGCGCCTGGATAGGCTCTCGACTTACAGATACGCGGTATTTT CSAWIGSRLTDTRYF
TRBJ1-6 NA TRBV28 few TGTGCCAGCAGCCAAGGGGGTTCGGCTAATTCACCCCTCCACTTT CASSQGGSANSPLHF
TRBJ2-4 NA TRBV6-5 once TGTGCCAGCAGGACAGCGGGCAAAAACATTCAGTACTTC CASRTAGKNIQYF
TRBJ2-7 NA TRBV5-1 NA TGCGCCAGCAGCTCTACAGGAAACCACGAGCAGTACTTC CASSSTGNHEQYF
TRBJ1-5 NA TRBV6-5 NA TGTGCCGGCAGTTACTCTCGGGGTGGTGACCAGCCCCAGCATTTT CAGSYSRGGDQPQHF
TRBJ2-1 NA TRBV24-1 NA TGTGCCACCAGTGAGCCTATGGGGTACTACAATGAACAGTTCTTC CATSEPMGYYNEQFF
TRBJ2-5 NA TRBV10-3 NA TGTGCCATCATAAACCAAGAGGCCCAGTACTTC CAIINQEAQYF
TRBJ1-5 NA TRBV5-5 NA TGTGCCAGCTGCTTGAGGGATGGCCATCAGCCCCAGCATTTT CASCLRDGHQPQHF
TRBJ2-1 NA TRBV6-2/TRBV6-3 NA TGTGCCGGCAGTTACATGGCGGTCAATGAGCAGTTCTTC CAGSYMAVNEQFF
TRBJ2-7 NA TRBV6-5 many TGTGCCAGCAGTTACTTGGGGGACGGATCCTACGAGCAGTACTTC CASSYLGDGSYEQYF
TRBJ1-2 NA TRBV28 NA TGTGCCAGCAGTTTTTCGGAGGTGTATGGCTACATCTTC CASSFSEVYGYIF
TRBJ2-3 TRBD2 TRBV6-9 NA TGTGCCAGCAGTCCAAGCGGGAGCGGGCGGACCGATACGCACTATTTT CASSPSGSGRTDTHYF
TRBJ2-3 NA TRBV18 many TGTGCCAGCTCACGGGGGAACACAGATACGCAGTATTTT CASSRGNTDTQYF
TRBJ1-1 NA TRBV11-2 NA TGTGTCAACAGCTTAGGAGTTGGCACTGAAGCTTTCTTT CVNSLGVGTEAFF
TRBJ2-7 NA TRBV29-1 many TGCAGCGCGGAAGGGACGGATACCTACGAGCAGTACTTC CSAEGTDTYEQYF
TRBJ2-3 TRBD2 TRBV5-1 few TGCGCCAGCAGCTTTTCTAGCGGGAGGGCAGATACGCAGTATTTT CASSFSSGRADTQYF
TRBJ1-1 NA TRBV9 NA TGTGCCAGCAGCGTCTCAGGGGTAACTGAAGCTTTCTTT CASSVSGVTEAFF
TRBJ2-2 NA TRBV11-3 NA TGTGCCAGCAACCCGAGGACCGATCTCGGGGGGCTGTTTTTT CASNPRTDLGGLFF
TRBJ2-5 TRBD1 TRBV6-5 once TGTACCAGCAGTGCCGGGACAGGGGGCTTAGAGACCCAGCACTTC CTSSAGTGGLETQHF
TRBJ2-3 NA TRBV6-1 NA TGTGCCAACCTTAGGTGGGGCACAGATACGCAGTATTTT CANLRWGTDTQYF
TRBJ2-1 TRBD2 TRBV19 NA TGTGCCAGTACTATGAACCCGGGACTAGCGGGATCAGAGCAGTTCTTC CASTMNPGLAGSEQFF
TRBJ2-7 TRBD1 TRBV14 NA TGTGCCAGCAGCCAAGAATTCACAGGGGTGGCCTACAAGCAGTACTTC CASSQEFTGVAYKQYF
TRBJ2-1 TRBD2 TRBV28 NA TGTGTCAGCAGTTTAGCGGGTAGCCACAATGAGCAGTTCTTC CVSSLAGSHNEQFF
TRBJ2-4 TRBD1 TRBV20-1 NA TGCAGTGCTAGACAGGGGGCTGGAGACATTCAGTACTTC CSARQGAGDIQYF
TRBJ2-7 NA TRBV7-9 medium-sized TGTGCCAGCAGCTTAGCGGGGGGTAACTACGAGCAGTACTTC CASSLAGGNYEQYF
TRBJ1-1 NA TRBV5-6 many TGTGCCAGCAGCCCGGGAGGAATCACTGAAGCTTTCTTT CASSPGGITEAFF
TRBJ1-4 TRBD1 TRBV4-2 many TGTGCCAGCAGCCAAGAACAGGGGGGAAAACTGTTTTTT CASSQEQGGKLFF
TRBJ2-7 TRBD1 TRBV19 few TGTGCCAGTAGTACAGCGGGACAGGGGGCCTACGAGCAGTACTTC CASSTAGQGAYEQYF
TRBJ1-1 NA TRBV5-6 NA TGTGCCAGCAGTCGCCGGACCACAGGGACTGAAGCTTCCTTT CASSRRTTGTEASF
TRBJ1-5 TRBD1 TRBV12-3/TRBV12-4 NA TGTGCCAGCAGTTTCCCGACAGGGGGCAGTCAGCCCCAGCATTTT CASSFPTGGSQPQHF
TRBJ2-6 NA TRBV5-4 few TGTGCCAGCAACTTTGGGGGGCGAGGCTCTGGGGCCAACGTCCTGACTTTC CASNFGGRGSGANVLTF
TRBJ2-5 TRBD1 TRBV12-3/TRBV12-4 many TGTGCCACTGGGTGGGACAGGGGCCAAGAGACCCAGTACTTC CATGWDRGQETQYF